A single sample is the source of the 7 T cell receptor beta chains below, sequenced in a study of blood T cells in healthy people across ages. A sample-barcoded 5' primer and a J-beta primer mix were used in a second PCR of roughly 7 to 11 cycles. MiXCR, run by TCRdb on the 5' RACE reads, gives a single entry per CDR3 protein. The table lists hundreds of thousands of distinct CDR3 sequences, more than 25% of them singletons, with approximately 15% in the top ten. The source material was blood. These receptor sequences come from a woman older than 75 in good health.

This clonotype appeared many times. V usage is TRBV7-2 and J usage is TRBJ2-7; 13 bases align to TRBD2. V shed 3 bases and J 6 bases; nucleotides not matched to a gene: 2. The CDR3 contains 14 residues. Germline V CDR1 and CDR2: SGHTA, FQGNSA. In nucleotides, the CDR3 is TGTGCCAGCAGCTTCACTAGCGGGGGGGCCGAGCAGTACTTC. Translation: CASSFTSGGAEQYF.

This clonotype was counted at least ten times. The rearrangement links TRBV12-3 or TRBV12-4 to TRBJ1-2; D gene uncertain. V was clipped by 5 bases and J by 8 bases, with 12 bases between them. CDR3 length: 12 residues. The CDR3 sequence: CASSPDPGGYTF. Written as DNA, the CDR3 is TGTGCCAGCAGTCCCGACCCTGGCGGCTACACCTTC.

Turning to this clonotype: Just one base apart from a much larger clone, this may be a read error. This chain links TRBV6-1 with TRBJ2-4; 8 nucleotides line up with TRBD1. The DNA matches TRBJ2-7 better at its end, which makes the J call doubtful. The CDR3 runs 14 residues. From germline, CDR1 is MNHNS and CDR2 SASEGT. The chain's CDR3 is CASSEKNRGSEQYF. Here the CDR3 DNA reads TGTGCCAGCAGTGAAAAAAACAGGGGGTCCGAGCAGTACTTC.

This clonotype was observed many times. The CDR3 here is CASLDRGRAETQYF. CDR3 DNA sequence: TGTGCCAGCCTCGACAGGGGGCGCGCAGAGACCCAGTACTTC. The chain couples TRBV25-1 to TRBJ2-5; 10 positions match TRBD1. V lost 8 bases, J lost 4 bases, and 7 bases stayed unmatched. The CDR3 has 14 residues. CDR1 and CDR2 from the germline V gene are MGHDK and SYGVNS.

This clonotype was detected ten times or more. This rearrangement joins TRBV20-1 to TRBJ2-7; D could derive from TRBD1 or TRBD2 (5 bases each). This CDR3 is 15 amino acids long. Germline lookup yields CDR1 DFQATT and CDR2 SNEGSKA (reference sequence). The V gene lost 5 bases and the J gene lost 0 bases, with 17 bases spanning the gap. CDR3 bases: TGCAGTGCTGGAAGACCGGGACCCAGCTCCTACGAGCAGTACTTC. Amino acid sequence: CSAGRPGPSSYEQYF.

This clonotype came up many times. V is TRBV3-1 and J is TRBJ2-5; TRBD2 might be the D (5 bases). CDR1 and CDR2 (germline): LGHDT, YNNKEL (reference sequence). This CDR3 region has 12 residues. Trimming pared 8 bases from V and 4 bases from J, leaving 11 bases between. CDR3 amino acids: CASWSGLETQYF. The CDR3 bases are TGTGCCAGCTGGTCCGGACTAGAGACCCAGTACTTC.

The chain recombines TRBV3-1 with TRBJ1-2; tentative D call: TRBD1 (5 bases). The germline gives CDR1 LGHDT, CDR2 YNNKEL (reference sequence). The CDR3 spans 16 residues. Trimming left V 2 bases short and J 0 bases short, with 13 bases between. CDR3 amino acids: CASSQPDGASNYGYTF. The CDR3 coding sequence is TGTGCCAGCAGCCAACCTGACGGGGCTTCTAACTATGGCTACACCTTC.